A selection of T cell receptor beta chains follows, all from one sample in a study of tumor-infiltrating lymphocytes in primary liver carcinoma. One entry per CDR3 protein, called by TCRdb with MiXCR from the multiplex PCR reads. The table shows about 84,000 distinct CDR3 sequences, with approximately 72% occurring only once. The sequencing sample was made of liver tumor tissue from sampling region 1. The receptors stem from a man aged 40-49 years with primary liver carcinoma and hepatitis B virus infection. The CDR3 runs from the conserved cysteine through the conserved F or W. D genes are given only for firm matches. The size field is filled for only some rows; it gives once, few, many or a size class.

v_gene	d_gene	j_gene	abundance	CDR3aa	CDR3nt
TRBV13	.	TRBJ1-6	.	CASGLHARGSPLHF	TGTGCCAGCGGCCTACACGCGAGGGGATCACCCCTCCACTTT
TRBV11-2	.	TRBJ2-3	.	CASSLSRDALGDMQYF	TGTGCCAGCAGCCTAAGCCGGGACGCGTTGGGAGACATGCAGTATTTT
TRBV6-1	.	TRBJ2-1	.	CTTSRNEQFF	TGTACCACCAGCCGCAATGAGCAGTTCTTC
TRBV20-1	TRBD2	TRBJ2-3	.	CSARDYAGELADTQYF	TGCAGTGCTAGAGATTATGCGGGAGAGCTTGCAGATACGCAGTATTTT
TRBV6-5	.	TRBJ2-5	.	CASSSGLGGQEAQYF	TGTGCCAGCAGCTCCGGGTTGGGGGGGCAGGAGGCCCAGTACTTC
TRBV12-3/TRBV12-4	TRBD2	TRBJ2-5	.	CARFPSGGTETQYF	TGTGCCCGCTTCCCTAGCGGAGGGACAGAGACCCAGTACTTC
TRBV10-3	.	TRBJ2-3	.	CAIKKDGDSYQPQYF	TGTGCCATCAAGAAGGACGGCGATAGCTATCAGCCCCAGTATTTT
TRBV5-1	.	TRBJ2-1	.	CASSRDLRSSYIEQFF	TGCGCCAGCAGCCGGGATTTGCGGTCCTCCTACATTGAGCAGTTCTTC
TRBV7-8	.	TRBJ2-7	.	CASSLVWPDPYEQHF	TGTGCCAGCAGCTTAGTGTGGCCAGACCCCTACGAGCAGCACTTC
TRBV12-3/TRBV12-4	.	TRBJ1-6	many	CASSQQGWEPLHF	TGTGCCAGCAGTCAACAGGGATGGGAACCCCTCCACTTT
TRBV5-6	.	TRBJ2-3	.	CASSLAGSVRDANTDTRYF	TGTGCCAGCAGCTTGGCCGGATCTGTAAGGGACGCCAACACAGATACGCGGTATTTT
TRBV6-1	.	TRBJ2-5	.	CASRLAMLQETRYF	TGTGCCAGCAGGCTAGCGATGCTCCAAGAGACCCGGTACTTC
TRBV4-2	.	TRBJ2-1	.	CASSQDRNPEALTDERFF	TGTGCCAGCAGCCAAGATCGGAACCCTGAGGCCTTAACGGATGAGCGGTTCTTC
TRBV11-3	.	TRBJ1-3	medium-sized	CASSTGSGNTIYF	TGTGCCAGCAGCACGGGGTCAGGAAACACCATATATTTT
TRBV2	.	TRBJ2-1	.	CASRPGVTPNNEQFF	TGTGCCAGCAGACCGGGAGTAACCCCTAACAATGAGCAGTTCTTC
TRBV2	.	TRBJ2-6	.	CVSSEDHSGANVLTF	TGTGTCAGCAGTGAAGATCACTCTGGGGCCAACGTCCTGACTTTC
TRBV11-2	.	TRBJ2-7	medium-sized	CASSLSGLSYEQYF	TGTGCCAGCAGCTTAAGCGGGTTATCCTACGAGCAGTACTTC
TRBV2	TRBD2	TRBJ2-1	.	CASRESRGGPRSSCNEKFF	TGTGCCAGCCGTGAGTCGCGGGGGGGCCCGAGAAGCTCCTGCAATGAGAAGTTCTTC
TRBV12-5	.	TRBJ2-3	once	CASGGGYTQYF	TGTGCTAGTGGTGGGGGCTATACGCAGTATTTT
TRBV4-1	TRBD2	TRBJ2-2	many	CASSQGGGLAGWITGELFF	TGCGCCAGCAGCCAAGGGGGGGGACTAGCGGGATGGATCACCGGGGAGCTGTTTTTT
TRBV21-1	.	TRBJ1-6	.	CASSNEGQATIKNSPLHF	TGTGCCAGCAGCAATGAAGGGCAGGCTACCATAAAAAATTCACCCCTCCACTTT
TRBV12-3/TRBV12-4	.	TRBJ2-6	.	CASSFERTGANVLAF	TGTGCCAGCAGTTTTGAGAGGACTGGGGCCAACGTCCTGGCTTTC
TRBV29-1	.	TRBJ1-1	.	CSAQELTRESEAFF	TGCAGCGCCCAGGAGCTGACCCGGGAGAGTGAAGCTTTCTTT
TRBV4-2	.	TRBJ1-4	few	CVSSQVGPRNEKLFF	TGTGTCAGCAGCCAAGTGGGACCGCGGAACGAAAAACTGTTTTTT
TRBV6-5	.	TRBJ2-3	.	CASSYRGRNTDTQYF	TGTGCCAGCAGTTACCGGGGCCGAAACACAGATACCCAGTATTTT
TRBV28	.	TRBJ1-2	.	CASAVSNYGYTF	TGTGCCAGCGCGGTTAGCAACTATGGCTACACATTC
TRBV4-1	TRBD2	TRBJ2-2	.	CASSQDHGGSGERFF	TGCGCCAGCAGCCAAGATCACGGGGGAAGCGGGGAGCGGTTTTTT